This TCR beta chain was sequenced in a study of blood T cell repertoires in COVID-19. Across the study: Material from acute and convalescent COVID-19 was sourced from the United States, Italy and Spain. PBMCs, B-cell-depleted T cells, or T cells provided the cDNA or gDNA that made up the material.

Seattle enrolled patients during active infection and tracked them longitudinally. The V and J ends lost 4 bases and 5 bases respectively, with 14 bases between them. Germline V gene lookup returns CDR1 LNHDA and CDR2 SQIVND (reference sequence). The CDR3 runs 14 residues. How the authors handled the data: Reference gene primers were amplified, and this amplification served to estimate nucleated cell counts. Here immunoSEQ multiplex PCR was the method, and the copy in TCRdb shows in-frame clones only, minus some. Clone size and V and J calls were adopted from that table, with D and trimming inferred from the DNA. The sample shows 120,000 to 150,000 clones, over 75% of them seen only once.

The chain joins TRBV19 to TRBJ1-2; D gene ambiguous. Sequencing was carried out using peripheral blood. This TCR was sampled from a man in his late teens or twenties with COVID-19, enrolled during active disease. CDR3 in DNA: TGTGCCAGTAGTAAGCCGGGAACGGGGTATGGCTACACCTTC. Protein sequence: CASSKPGTGYGYTF.